This passage covers 24 T cell receptor beta chains from one sample sequenced in a study of early T cells in non-severe SARS-CoV-2 infection. TCRdb recomputed calls from the 5' RACE reads with MiXCR, one row per CDR3 protein. Of approximately 64,000 distinct CDR3 sequences listed, around 4.7% are singletons. Sequencing was performed on whole blood. The receptors come from an adult who was a healthcare worker with PCR-confirmed SARS-CoV-2 infection or an uninfected control (not recorded which).

Concerning this clonotype itself: This may be a read error: a much more frequent sequence differs by one nucleotide. The chain couples TRBV6-6 to TRBJ1-6, with D unclear. Germline loops: CDR1 MNHNY, CDR2 SVGAGI (reference sequence). The CDR3 consists of 8 residues. The CDR3 is CASSPPHF. The CDR3 DNA reads TGTGCCAGCAGTCCCCCCCACTTT.

V usage is TRBV9 and J usage is TRBJ2-5; 7 nucleotides align to TRBD2. This CDR3 comprises 15 residues. From germline, CDR1 is SGDLS and CDR2 YYNGEE. V gave up 0 bases and J gave up 0 bases; unmatched junction bases: 2. CDR3 amino acids: CASSVAAGDQETQYF. Written as DNA, the CDR3 is TGTGCCAGCAGCGTAGCGGCGGGGGACCAAGAGACCCAGTACTTC.

This clonotype was detected many times. The V call is TRBV6-1, the J call TRBJ1-5; tentatively, D is TRBD1 (6 bases). V lost 5 bases and J lost 5, with 10 bases in between. CDR1 is MNHNS and CDR2 is SASEGT in the germline V gene. The CDR3 extends over 13 amino acids. The CDR3 DNA reads TGTGCCAGCAGTACACAGGGAGATCAGCCCCAGCATTTT. Translating it yields CASSTQGDQPQHF.

In this sample, this clonotype turned up many times. The rearrangement uses TRBV27 and TRBJ2-2, with D tentatively TRBD2 (5 bases). Trimming removed 6 bases at V and 4 bases at J, with 15 bases between. CDR1 is MNHEY, CDR2 SMNVEV, per germline (reference sequence). CDR3 length: 15 amino acids. The CDR3 DNA sequence: TGTGCCAGCAGAGAGGGCGAACCCATCACCGGGGAGCTGTTTTTT. Translation: CASREGEPITGELFF.

Many counts were recorded for this clonotype. The chain carries TRBV6-6 and TRBJ2-7, with D perhaps TRBD2 (5 bases). Germline V gene data show CDR1 as MNHNY and CDR2 as SVGAGI (reference sequence). The CDR3 consists of 13 residues. Trimming took off 6 bases at V and 1 base at J, with 10 bases between the two ends. The CDR3 sequence: CASSSGISYEQYF. The CDR3 DNA reads as TGTGCCAGCAGCTCCGGGATTTCCTACGAGCAGTACTTC.

The chain recombines TRBV6-6 with TRBJ2-3; the match to TRBD2 covers 8 bases. The CDR3 is made up of 14 amino acids. V lost 11 bases to trimming and J lost 0 bases; unmatched junction nucleotides: 7. The germline V gene has CDR1 MNHNY and CDR2 SVGAGI (reference sequence). DNA for the CDR3: TGTGCCGGGGCTCGGGGGGGAAGCACAGATACGCAGTATTTT. Translating it yields CAGARGGSTDTQYF.

This clonotype came up many times. This rearrangement joins TRBV10-3 to TRBJ2-7; 10 bases are a match to TRBD1. The V and J ends lost 0 bases and 6 bases, in that order; junction bases with no gene match: 11. Germline CDR1 ENHRY, CDR2 SYGVKD. The CDR3 totals 17 residues. The DNA of the CDR3 is TGTGCCATCAGTGAGTCGCCGCCGGACAGGGGGTTCGCCGAGCAGTACTTC. Residues: CAISESPPDRGFAEQYF.

This chain links TRBV29-1 with TRBJ2-1; the D gene is possibly TRBD2 (6 bases). The V end lost 0 bases, the J end lost 8 bases, and 17 bases lay between the germline ends. The CDR3 sequence is 15 residues long. CDR1 is SQVTM, CDR2 ANQGSEA, per germline. DNA of the CDR3: TGCAGCGTTGAAGATGGGGTAGCGGTTTCTGATGAGCAGTTCTTC. Protein product: CSVEDGVAVSDEQFF.

A few counts support this clonotype. The CDR3 DNA reads TGCGCCAGCAGCCAAGATTCGGGGCCCGACGAGCAGTACTTC. Its protein is CASSQDSGPDEQYF. The rearrangement uses TRBV4-1 and TRBJ2-7; TRBD1 or TRBD2 may be the D gene (5 bases each). The germline V gene encodes CDR1 MGHRA and CDR2 YSYEKL. This CDR3 is 14 amino acids long. Between the trimmed V and J ends, which lost 0 bases and 5 bases, there was a span of 11 bases.

This clonotype was observed a handful of times. The V and J genes are TRBV15 and TRBJ1-6, with a possible D match to TRBD1 (5 bases). Deletions cut 5 bases from V and 7 bases from J, with 12 bases between. Germline V gene lookup returns CDR1 LNHNV and CDR2 YYDKDF (reference sequence). CDR3 length equals 14 residues. The CDR3 DNA is TGTGCCACCAGCGACCGGGACCACAATTCACCCCTCCACTTT. It specifies CATSDRDHNSPLHF.

This clonotype has ten or more counts. The CDR3 here is CASSYEIETQYF. The CDR3 DNA follows: TGTGCCAGCAGTTACGAAATCGAGACCCAGTACTTC. The chain links TRBV6-6 to TRBJ2-5; D unresolved. The germline CDR1 and CDR2 sequences are MNHNY and SVGAGI (reference sequence). This CDR3 region has 12 residues. V was pared by 2 bases and J by 5 bases, with 6 bases between.

The sample holds many counts of this clonotype. The chain uses TRBV2 and TRBJ2-4, with D tentatively TRBD1 or TRBD2 (5 bases each). Trimming removed 5 bases from V and 5 bases from J, with 13 bases in between. Germline V gene lookup returns CDR1 SNHLY and CDR2 FYNNEI. The CDR3 totals 14 residues. The CDR3 sequence is CASSKLRGENIQYF. The CDR3 DNA reads as TGTGCCAGCAGTAAATTGAGAGGGGAAAACATTCAGTACTTC.

This clonotype was counted ten times or more. J is TRBJ1-2 and V is TRBV29-1; D may be TRBD1 (5 bases). Trimming left V 2 bases short and J 3 bases short, with 19 bases between. This CDR3 comprises 16 residues. The germline CDR1 and CDR2 sequences are SQVTM and ANQGSEA. CDR3 sequence: CSVERPPGTTDYGYTF. The CDR3, as DNA: TGCAGCGTTGAAAGACCGCCCGGGACTACAGACTATGGCTACACCTTC.

In its sample, this clonotype was seen many times. The chain recombines TRBV18 with TRBJ1-1; D possibly corresponds to TRBD1 (5 bases). The CDR3 extends over 13 amino acids. V was trimmed by 7 bases and J by 2 bases, leaving 11 bases between them. Germline V gives CDR1 KGHSH, CDR2 LQKENI. This CDR3 reads CASLSGQNTEAFF. The CDR3 coding sequence is TGTGCCAGCTTATCCGGACAAAACACTGAAGCTTTCTTT.

This clonotype appeared a few times. The chain's CDR3 is CASSLRRGSGNTIYF. CDR3 in DNA: TGTGCCAGCAGCTTACGCCGCGGCTCTGGAAACACCATATATTTT. The rearrangement uses TRBV7-6 and TRBJ1-3; D gene uncertain. V was clipped by 2 bases and J by 0 bases, with 8 bases between them. Germline values: CDR1 SGHVS, CDR2 FNYEAQ. This CDR3 comprises 15 residues.

J is TRBJ2-3 and V is TRBV19; 7 positions match TRBD1. Trimming took 9 bases from V and 1 from J; bases not matched to a gene: 4. Germline-derived CDR1 and CDR2 are LNHDA and SQIVND (reference sequence). This CDR3 has 13 amino acids. The CDR3 region is CASNRGGTDTQYF. The CDR3 DNA is TGTGCCAGCAACAGGGGTGGCACAGATACGCAGTATTTT. Drawing the rest from reference TRBV19 and TRBJ2-3, the complete variable domain is DGGITQSPKYLFRKEGQNVTLSCEQNLNHDAMYWYRQDPGQGLRLIYYSQIVNDFQKGDIAEGYSVSREKKESFPLTVTSAQKNPTAFYLCASNRGGTDTQYFGPGTRLTVL.

The table lists this clonotype with a few counts. The chain recombines TRBV20-1 with TRBJ2-1; D uncertain. V was pared by 5 bases and J by 6 bases, with 8 bases between. From germline, CDR1 is DFQATT and CDR2 SNEGSKA (reference sequence). The CDR3 totals 11 residues. CDR3 coding DNA: TGCAGTGCTTCCAGGTTCAATGAGCAGTTCTTC. Translating it yields CSASRFNEQFF.

In its sample, this clonotype was seen a few times. J is TRBJ2-2 and V is TRBV5-1; tentative D call: TRBD2 (6 bases). Germline loops: CDR1 SGHRS, CDR2 YFSETQ. CDR3 size: 14 residues. V was shortened by 4 bases and J by 5 bases, with 12 bases between the two germline ends. The CDR3 here is CASSTRDLTGELFF. CDR3 DNA sequence: TGCGCCAGCAGCACACGGGACTTAACCGGGGAGCTGTTTTTT.

V usage is TRBV5-5 and J usage is TRBJ2-7; D perhaps matches TRBD1 (6 bases). The CDR3 length is 14 residues. V dropped 2 bases and J dropped 4 bases, with 13 bases sitting between them. Germline V lookup: CDR1 SGHKS, CDR2 YYEKEE (reference sequence). Here the CDR3 reads CASSFSQGLYEQYF. The DNA for the CDR3 is TGTGCCAGCAGCTTCAGCCAGGGGCTATACGAGCAGTACTTC.

This clonotype was seen ten or more times. V gene TRBV7-7 combines with J gene TRBJ1-1; no clear D gene. CDR1 is SSHAT and CDR2 is FNYEAQ in the germline V gene (reference sequence). The CDR3 consists of 14 residues. V was pared by 5 bases and J by 1 base, with 11 bases between. The CDR3 reads CASSPLGRNTEAFF. CDR3 sequence (DNA): TGTGCCAGCAGCCCCCTAGGACGGAACACTGAAGCTTTCTTT.

The table lists this clonotype with a few counts. The gene calls are TRBV24-1 and TRBJ1-1; 9 bases map to TRBD1. Germline trimming cut 1 base from V and 5 bases from J; bases unmatched to any gene: 7. The length of the CDR3 is 16 residues. Looked up from germline, CDR1 is KGHDR and CDR2 is SFDVKD. The CDR3 nucleotides are TGTGCCACCAGTGATTTTGAGGGACAGGGTAGGACTGAAGCTTTCTTT. Its protein is CATSDFEGQGRTEAFF.

This clonotype was counted between two and nine times. The CDR3 protein is CASRPNRQAYEQYF. The CDR3, as DNA: TGTGCCAGCAGACCCAACCGGCAGGCCTACGAGCAGTACTTC. The chain links TRBV7-8 to TRBJ2-7; no clear D gene. CDR3 length: 14 residues. With 6 bases removed from V and 2 bases from J, the gap between germline ends came to 14 bases. Germline V CDR1 and CDR2: SGHVS, FQNEAQ.

V and J are TRBV28 and TRBJ2-7; possibly TRBD1 for D (6 bases). The CDR3 sequence is 15 residues long. Trimming took off 7 bases at V and 4 bases at J, with 20 bases between the two ends. Germline V gene sequence: CDR1 MDHEN, CDR2 SYDVKM. The DNA of the CDR3 is TGTGCCAGCACCACAGGCGGCGGACAGTTATACGAGCAGTACTTC. Its protein product is CASTTGGGQLYEQYF.

This clonotype appeared a few times. This rearrangement joins TRBV7-2 to TRBJ1-5, with 8 bases lining up with TRBD1. CDR3 length: 16 amino acids. V dropped 1 base and J dropped 2; count of bases not matched to a gene: 4. CDR1 SGHTA and CDR2 FQGNSA come from the germline V gene. The CDR3: CASSLGPGQGNQPQHF. CDR3 nucleotide sequence: TGTGCCAGCAGCTTAGGTCCGGGACAGGGCAATCAGCCCCAGCATTTT.